By its share, the clone carrying this TCR beta chain is medium-sized. Its target is not known. Germline CDR1 SGHRS, CDR2 YFSETQ. The ends were cut back, 0 bases at V and 4 bases at J, with 8 bases in the middle. This CDR3 is 14 amino acids long. Regarding time point: sample taken at primary tumor resection. The data were obtained in a study of spatial heterogeneity in lung cancer. The study's findings and limits: The number of expanded tumor alpha and beta chains correlated with mutation number.

TCRdb independently ran MiXCR on the 5' RACE reads; one entry per CDR3 protein. The repertoire holds approximately 9,000 distinct CDR3 sequences, with about 4.5% as singletons. Material: lung tumor tissue, obtained at surgery. This TCR derives from a female donor with early-stage non-small cell lung cancer. The chain links TRBV5-1 to TRBJ2-1; no clear D. The CDR3 region has the DNA TGCGCCAGCAGCTTGGATCCAGATTACAATGAGCAGTTCTTC. Translation: CASSLDPDYNEQFF. Full variable domain (outside the CDR3, taken from reference TRBV5-1 and TRBJ2-1): KAGVTQTPRYLIKTRGQQVTLSCSPISGHRSVSWYQQTPGQGLQFLFEYFSETQRNKGNFPGRFSGRQFSNSRSEMNVSTLELGDSALYLCASSLDPDYNEQFFGPGTRLTVL.